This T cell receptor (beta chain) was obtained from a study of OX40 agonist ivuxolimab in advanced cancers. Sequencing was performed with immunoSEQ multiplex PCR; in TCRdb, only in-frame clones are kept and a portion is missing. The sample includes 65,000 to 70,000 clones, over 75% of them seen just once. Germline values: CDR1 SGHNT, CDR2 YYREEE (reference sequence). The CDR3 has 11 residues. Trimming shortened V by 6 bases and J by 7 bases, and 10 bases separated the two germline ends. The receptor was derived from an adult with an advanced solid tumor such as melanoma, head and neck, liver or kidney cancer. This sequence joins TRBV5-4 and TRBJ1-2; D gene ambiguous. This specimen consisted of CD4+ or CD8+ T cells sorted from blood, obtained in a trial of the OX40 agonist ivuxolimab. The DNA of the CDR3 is TGTGCCAGCATGGGTGAGGGTGGCTACACCTTC. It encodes CASMGEGGYTF.